One T cell receptor (beta chain) is described in this entry. Assay used: immunoSEQ multiplex PCR; TCRdb lists only in-frame clones, some missing. The sample holds some 56,000 clones, nearly 95% seen once. This record belongs to a study of technical replicates of blood from a few donors. The V gene end was trimmed by 5 bases and the J gene end by 12 bases; junction bases not matched to a gene: 6. The germline V gene encodes CDR1 SGHNT and CDR2 YENEEA. The CDR3 is 13 residues long. Input material: PBMCs. This TCR derives from a human donor in good health. Some clones in this sample may be carry-over from other donors' samples. The rearrangement joins TRBV11-3 to TRBJ2-1, with 11 bases aligning to TRBD2. The CDR3 is CASSETSGTWQFF. In DNA, the CDR3 is TGTGCCAGCAGCGAGACTAGCGGGACCTGGCAGTTCTTC.